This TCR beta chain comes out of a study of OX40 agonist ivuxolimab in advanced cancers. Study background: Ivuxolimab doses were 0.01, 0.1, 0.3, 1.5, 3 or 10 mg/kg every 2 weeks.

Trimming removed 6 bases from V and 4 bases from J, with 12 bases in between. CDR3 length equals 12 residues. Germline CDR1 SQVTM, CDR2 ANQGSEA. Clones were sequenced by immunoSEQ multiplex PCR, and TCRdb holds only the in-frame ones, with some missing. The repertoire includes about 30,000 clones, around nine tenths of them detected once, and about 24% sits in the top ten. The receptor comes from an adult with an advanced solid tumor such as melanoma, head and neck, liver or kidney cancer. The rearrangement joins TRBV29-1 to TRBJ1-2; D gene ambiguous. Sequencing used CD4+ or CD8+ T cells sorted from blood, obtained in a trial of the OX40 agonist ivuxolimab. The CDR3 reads CSVPDGPYGYTF. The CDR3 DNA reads TGCAGCGTCCCTGACGGCCCCTATGGCTACACCTTC.